These T cell receptor beta chains were read from a single sample in a study of blood T cells in healthy people across ages. From the 5' RACE reads, TCRdb called clonotypes with MiXCR, one entry per CDR3 protein. Here the sample spans about 380,000 distinct CDR3 sequences, 52% being singletons. Sequencing was done on a sample of blood. The source of these receptors is a man in his sixties in good health. CDR3s include the opening cysteine and the closing phenylalanine or tryptophan. The D gene is left open where the match is weak. Expanded clones get a size class; other rows say once, few or many, or leave the size out.

v_call,d_call,clone_size,j_call,cdr3_aa,cdr3_nt
TRBV9,TRBD2,few,TRBJ2-1,CASSAPGTSSNEQFF,TGTGCCAGCAGCGCCCCCGGGACTAGCTCCAATGAGCAGTTCTTC
TRBV7-2,TRBD1,few,TRBJ1-1,CASSLFLGQGSEAFF,TGTGCCAGCAGCCTCTTTCTGGGACAGGGTTCTGAAGCTTTCTTT
TRBV12-3/TRBV12-4,NA,NA,TRBJ2-1,CASSSGVGQFF,TGTGCCAGCAGTTCTGGGGTGGGGCAGTTCTTC
TRBV20-1,NA,once,TRBJ2-1,CSARDGAHVGSNNEQFF,TGCAGTGCTAGAGACGGGGCCCATGTCGGGTCCAACAATGAGCAGTTCTTC
TRBV3-1,TRBD1,NA,TRBJ1-5,CASSSRTGLQPQHF,TGTGCCAGCAGCTCAAGGACAGGGCTTCAGCCCCAGCATTTC
TRBV7-2,NA,NA,TRBJ1-1,CASSQRGNTEVFF,TGTGCCAGCAGCCAGCGGGGGAACACTGAAGTTTTCTTT
TRBV29-1,TRBD2,NA,TRBJ2-3,CSVAGTSGRTDTQYF,TGCAGCGTCGCCGGGACTAGCGGGAGGACAGATACGCAGTATTTT
TRBV15,TRBD1,NA,TRBJ2-7,CATSRPIQGAKEQYF,TGTGCCACCAGCAGACCGATACAGGGGGCGAAGGAGCAGTACTTC
TRBV11-2,NA,NA,TRBJ2-5,CASSVAIASWETQYF,TGTGCCAGCAGCGTCGCCATCGCTAGTTGGGAGACCCAGTACTTC
TRBV6-5,NA,NA,TRBJ2-1,CAARSRYNEQFF,TGTGCCGCGAGGTCGAGATACAATGAGCAGTTCTTC
TRBV6-5,NA,NA,TRBJ1-1,CASKFREGNTEAFF,TGTGCCAGCAAATTCAGGGAGGGGAACACTGAAGCTTTCTTT
TRBV20-1,NA,few,TRBJ2-4,CSADPGLLAKNIQYF,TGCAGTGCGGATCCGGGACTCCTAGCCAAAAACATTCAGTACTTC
TRBV11-2,TRBD1,NA,TRBJ1-6,CASSLEGTGGSPLHF,TGTGCCAGCAGCTTAGAGGGGACAGGGGGATCACCCCTCCACTTT
TRBV2,NA,NA,TRBJ2-1,CASTERDSSYNEQFF,TGTGCCAGCACCGAGAGGGATAGCTCCTACAATGAGCAGTTCTTC
TRBV20-1,NA,few,TRBJ1-4,CSARVGEKLFF,TGCAGTGCTAGAGTGGGTGAAAAACTGTTTTTT
TRBV7-9,TRBD2,NA,TRBJ2-1,CASNDGTRFHNEQFF,TGTGCCAGCAACGATGGGACTAGATTCCACAATGAGCAGTTCTTC
TRBV9,NA,NA,TRBJ2-6,CASSVVGPGANVLTF,TGTGCCAGCAGCGTAGTGGGCCCTGGGGCCAACGTCCTGACTTTC
TRBV7-2,NA,NA,TRBJ1-2,CASSLDGGQRNYGYTF,TGTGCCAGCAGCCTCGATGGTGGACAGCGGAACTATGGCTACACCTTC
TRBV7-9,TRBD1,NA,TRBJ2-5,CASSPRDRVQESQYF,TGTGCCAGCAGCCCGCGGGACAGGGTACAAGAGTCCCAGTACTTC
TRBV20-1,NA,NA,TRBJ2-1,CSARDTANEQFF,TGCAGTGCTAGGGACACTGCCAATGAGCAGTTCTTC
TRBV20-1,TRBD1,NA,TRBJ2-7,CSARSWDRGMDEQYF,TGCAGTGCTAGATCCTGGGACAGGGGAATGGACGAGCAGTACTTC
TRBV5-6,NA,few,TRBJ2-3,CASSFGPSSTDTQYF,TGTGCCAGCAGCTTTGGGCCTTCTAGCACAGATACGCAGTATTTT
TRBV29-1,NA,NA,TRBJ2-3,CSGDGGDTQYF,TGCAGCGGTGATGGGGGAGATACGCAGTATTTT
TRBV20-1,NA,NA,TRBJ1-2,CSARDPLLSASYGYAF,TGCAGTGCTAGAGATCCCTTACTCTCAGCTTCCTATGGCTACGCCTTC
TRBV18,TRBD2,NA,TRBJ2-3,CASSPPGLATDTQYF,TGTGCCAGCTCACCACCGGGACTAGCCACAGATACGCAGTATTTT
TRBV4-2,NA,NA,TRBJ2-7,CASSQTPRDPAYEQYF,TGTGCCAGCAGCCAAACCCCTAGGGATCCCGCTTACGAGCAGTACTTC
TRBV7-8,TRBD2,NA,TRBJ2-7,CASSPKTSGGSYEQYF,TGTGCCAGCAGCCCCAAGACTAGCGGGGGGTCCTACGAGCAGTACTTC
TRBV27,TRBD2,NA,TRBJ2-1,CACSPLGLAGTYNEQFF,TGTGCCTGCAGCCCCCTAGGACTAGCGGGAACGTACAATGAGCAGTTCTTT
TRBV12-3/TRBV12-4,TRBD1,few,TRBJ1-2,CASSWDSNYGYTF,TGTGCCAGCAGTTGGGACAGTAACTATGGCTACACCTTC
TRBV4-1,NA,NA,TRBJ1-4,CASSQTQEGNEKLFF,TGCGCCAGCAGCCAAACACAGGAGGGTAATGAAAAACTGTTTTTT
TRBV3-1,NA,few,TRBJ2-6,CASSQAWARSSGANVLTF,TGTGCCAGCAGCCAGGCATGGGCCAGAAGCTCTGGGGCCAACGTCCTGACTTTC
TRBV12-3/TRBV12-4,TRBD1,few,TRBJ2-1,CASSPGTGDWEFF,TGTGCCAGCAGTCCCGGGACAGGGGATTGGGAGTTCTTC
TRBV11-2,TRBD1,NA,TRBJ1-2,CASSRPGTGVGYTF,TGTGCCAGCAGCCGACCCGGGACAGGAGTTGGCTACACCTTC
TRBV6-2/TRBV6-3,TRBD2,few,TRBJ2-3,CASRAGTSGRNTQYF,TGTGCCAGCAGGGCCGGGACTAGCGGGAGAAATACGCAGTATTTT
TRBV29-1,NA,NA,TRBJ2-3,CSVNLWTSPDTQYF,TGCAGCGTTAATTTGTGGACAAGCCCCGATACGCAGTATTTT
TRBV7-2,TRBD2,NA,TRBJ2-3,CARSLYGTSGRKTDTQYF,TGTGCCCGCAGCTTATATGGGACTAGCGGGAGGAAGACAGATACGCAGTATTTT
TRBV11-2,NA,NA,TRBJ1-5,CASSPDPYSNQPQHF,TGTGCCAGCAGCCCCGACCCATATAGCAATCAGCCCCAGCATTTT
TRBV20-1,TRBD2,few,TRBJ2-7,CSARTSGLRGQYF,TGCAGTGCCAGAACTAGCGGATTACGAGGACAGTACTTC
TRBV14,NA,few,TRBJ1-6,CASSPRADSPLHF,TGTGCCAGCAGCCCCAGGGCTGATTCACCCCTCCACTTT
TRBV27,TRBD1,many,TRBJ2-3,CASSNRGRTDTQYF,TGTGCCAGCAGTAACAGGGGGAGGACAGATACGCAGTATTTT
TRBV20-1,TRBD1,many,TRBJ1-1,CSARNRGTAEAFF,TGCAGTGCTAGAAACAGGGGTACTGCTGAAGCTTTCTTT
TRBV9,TRBD2,few,TRBJ2-5,CASSVAAGRQETQYF,TGTGCCAGCAGCGTAGCAGCCGGGAGGCAAGAGACCCAGTACTTC